This is a list of T cell receptor beta chains from one sample in a study of T cell responses to AZD1222 COVID-19 vaccine. The assay was immunoSEQ multiplex PCR, and TCRdb's table has in-frame clones only and misses some. Of around 64,000 clones listed, 83% are singletons. Sequencing used peripheral blood, obtained 28 days after the second AZD1222 dose. The receptors come from an adult who received the AZD1222 COVID-19 vaccine. The conserved cysteine and the conserved F or W are not part of the CDR3 here.

TRBJ1-5 | TRBV19 | ASRLTGEQPQH
TRBJ2-7 | TRBV28 | ASSLNGAYEQY
TRBJ2-2 | TRBV21-1 | ASRPARRRAGDTGELF
TRBJ1-2 | TRBV7-8 | ASSFRSELTTNYGYT
TRBJ2-5 | TRBV5-5 | ASSSRTSPQETQY
TRBJ2-2 | TRBV7-9 | ASSTGTGNTGELF
TRBJ1-2 | TRBV12-3/TRBV12-4 | ASSFRGGYGYT
TRBJ2-1 | TRBV9 | ASSVVSGGLSYNEQF
TRBJ1-1 | TRBV20-1 | SASDPANTEAF
TRBJ2-3 | TRBV3-1/TRBV3-2 | ASSQEDREADTQY
TRBJ1-1 | TRBV10-2 | ASSDWGATEAF
TRBJ2-1 | TRBV5-8 | ASSWGESYNEQF
TRBJ2-1 | TRBV2 | ASMGGRYNEQF
TRBJ2-7 | TRBV7-2 | ASSPLGLAGGYEQY
TRBJ1-1 | TRBV14 | ASSPRAAHEAF
TRBJ2-5 | TRBV7-9 | ASSPGTVLQETQY
TRBJ1-1 | TRBV5-6 | ASSLTGRNTEAF
TRBJ1-1 | TRBV25-1 | ASSEYKGLGTEAF
TRBJ2-2 | TRBV4-1 | ASSQGDRANTGELF
TRBJ2-2 | TRBV6-5 | ASSTTQGRTGELF
TRBJ1-1 | TRBV5-4 | ASSFPQGRDLAF
TRBJ1-2 | TRBV19 | ASSMGQVDGYT
TRBJ2-3 | TRBV10-3 | ASSPGADTQY
TRBJ1-3 | TRBV6-6 | ASISAGNTIY
TRBJ1-1 | TRBV28 | ASTTTQIEAF
TRBJ1-2 | TRBV4-1 | ASSQGNNYGYT
TRBJ2-1 | TRBV24-1 | ATSDLRLAGGRSYNEQF
TRBJ1-6 | TRBV23-1 | ASSHLTNSPLH
TRBJ1-5 | TRBV10-3 | AISAGGVQPQH
TRBJ1-1 | TRBV6-5 | ASSYPTGVGSEAF
TRBJ1-2 | TRBV2 | ASRPGQNYGYT
TRBJ1-1 | TRBV19 | ASSKREGFRVPLEAF
TRBJ2-5 | TRBV6-5 | ASTIEGGLETQY
TRBJ2-5 | TRBV5-1 | ASSFGTSGGETQY
TRBJ1-5 | TRBV28 | ASNDSNQPQH
TRBJ2-5 | TRBV4-3 | ASSQDSGGETQY
TRBJ1-1 | TRBV19 | ASRLNTEAF
TRBJ2-7 | TRBV18 | ASSLPPGLGGSYEQY
TRBJ2-3 | TRBV5-1 | ASGSQTGRSLDTQY
TRBJ2-5 | TRBV19 | ASSTNQETQY
TRBJ1-2 | TRBV7-2 | ASSLEGQGRVGYT
TRBJ2-7 | TRBV19 | ASSPTGLSYEQY
TRBJ2-7 | TRBV30 | AWSWRGRGEQY
TRBJ2-3 | TRBV7-8 | ASSLAGPRLDTQY
TRBJ2-7 | TRBV12-3/TRBV12-4 | ASSPRNTGEQY
TRBJ2-2 | TRBV18 | ASSPRQGATGELF
TRBJ1-2 | TRBV19 | ASSSPNYNTGIYGYT
TRBJ2-2 | TRBV7-6 | ASSLDGTSGEYTGELF
TRBJ2-2 | TRBV4-2 | ASSHSGLGGTGELF
TRBJ1-1 | TRBV6-5 | ASSYEIRSTEAF